This T cell receptor beta chain was identified in a study of cytomegalovirus exposure and HLA in healthy donors. Study-level results: As was reported, the classifier diagnosed cytomegalovirus status with high specificity and sensitivity. The study found most TCR sequences rare, yet found some public TCRs in many donors.

The assay was immunoSEQ multiplex PCR, and TCRdb's table has in-frame clones only and misses some. The sample carries about 180,000 clones, about 83% recorded once. With 1 base clipped from V and 1 base from J, the junction kept 2 bases outside the gene matches. The CDR3 has 15 amino acids. Per the germline V gene, CDR1 is SGHAT and CDR2 is FQNNGV. With respect to this clone: Its specificity is unknown.

The rearrangement links TRBV11-2 to TRBJ2-7; 9 bases are shared with TRBD1. The sequence was obtained from a woman in her twenties or thirties in good health and CMV-seronegative. The specimen sequenced was PBMCs. The CDR3 is CASSLGGTGSYEQYF. CDR3 DNA: TGTGCCAGCAGCTTAGGGGGGACAGGGTCCTACGAGCAGTACTTC. The complete variable domain, with remaining parts taken from reference TRBV11-2 and TRBJ2-7, reads EAGVAQSPRYKIIEKRQSVAFWCNPISGHATLYWYQQILGQGPKLLIQFQNNGVVDDSQLPKDRFSAERLKGVDSTLKIQPAKLEDSAVYLCASSLGGTGSYEQYFGPGTRLTVT.